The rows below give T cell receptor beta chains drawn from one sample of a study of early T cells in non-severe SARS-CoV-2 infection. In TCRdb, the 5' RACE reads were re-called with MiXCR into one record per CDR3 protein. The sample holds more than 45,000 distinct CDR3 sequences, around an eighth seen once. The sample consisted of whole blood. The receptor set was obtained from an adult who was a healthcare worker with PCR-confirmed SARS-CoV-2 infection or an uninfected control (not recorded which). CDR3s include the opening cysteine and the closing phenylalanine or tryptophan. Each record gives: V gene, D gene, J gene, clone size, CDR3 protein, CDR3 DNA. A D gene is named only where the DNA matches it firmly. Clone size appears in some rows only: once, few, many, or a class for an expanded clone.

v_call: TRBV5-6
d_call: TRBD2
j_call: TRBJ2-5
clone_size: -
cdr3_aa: CASSQTSGRVIQETQYF
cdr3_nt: TGTGCCAGCAGCCAGACTAGCGGGAGGGTGATCCAAGAGACCCAGTACTTC

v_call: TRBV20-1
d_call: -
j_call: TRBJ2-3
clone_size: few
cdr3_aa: CSAKDGSSTDTQYF
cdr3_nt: TGCAGTGCCAAGGACGGTTCTAGCACAGATACGCAGTATTTT

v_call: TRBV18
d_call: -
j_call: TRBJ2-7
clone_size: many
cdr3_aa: CASSSNKDVEQYF
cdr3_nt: TGTGCCAGCTCATCTAACAAAGATGTCGAGCAGTACTTC

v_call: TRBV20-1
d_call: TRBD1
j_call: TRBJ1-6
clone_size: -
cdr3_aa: CSAQGGSPLHF
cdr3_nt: TGCAGTGCCCAGGGGGGATCACCCCTCCACTTT

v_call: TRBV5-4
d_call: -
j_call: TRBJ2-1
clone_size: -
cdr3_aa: CASSATGNTMRQFF
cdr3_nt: TGTGCCAGCAGCGCAACAGGGAATACAATGAGGCAGTTCTTC

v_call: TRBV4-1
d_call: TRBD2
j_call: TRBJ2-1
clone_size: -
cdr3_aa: CASSPSGRSYNEQFF
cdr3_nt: TGCGCCAGCAGCCCAAGCGGGAGATCCTACAATGAGCAGTTCTTC

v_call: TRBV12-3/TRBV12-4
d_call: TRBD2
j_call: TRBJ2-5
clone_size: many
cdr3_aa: CASSLGLAGVGETQYF
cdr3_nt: TGTGCCAGCAGTTTAGGGCTAGCGGGAGTCGGAGAGACCCAGTACTTC

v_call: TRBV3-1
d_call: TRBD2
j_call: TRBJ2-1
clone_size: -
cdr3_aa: CASSQERLAGVGYNEQFF
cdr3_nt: TGTGCCAGCAGCCAAGAGAGGTTAGCGGGAGTTGGCTACAATGAGCAGTTCTTC

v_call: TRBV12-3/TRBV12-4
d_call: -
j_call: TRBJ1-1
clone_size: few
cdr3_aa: CASSWGSNTEAFF
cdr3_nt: TGTGCCAGCAGTTGGGGATCGAACACTGAAGCTTTCTTT

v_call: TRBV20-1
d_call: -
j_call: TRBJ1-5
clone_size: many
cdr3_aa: CSARDRQKLQPQHF
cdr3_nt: TGCAGTGCTAGAGATCGACAGAAACTTCAGCCCCAGCATTTT

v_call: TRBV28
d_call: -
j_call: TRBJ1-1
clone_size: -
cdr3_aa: CASSFQGAEAFF
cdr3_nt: TGTGCCAGCAGTTTCCAAGGGGCTGAAGCTTTCTTT

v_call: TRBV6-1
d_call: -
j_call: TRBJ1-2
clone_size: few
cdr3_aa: CASSEAVGGTNYGYTF
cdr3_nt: TGTGCCAGCAGTGAAGCAGTGGGGGGCACTAACTATGGCTACACCTTC

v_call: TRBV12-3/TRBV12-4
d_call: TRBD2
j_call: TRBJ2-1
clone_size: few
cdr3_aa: CASSPLAGYNEQFF
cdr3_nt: TGTGCCAGCAGTCCCCTAGCGGGTTACAATGAGCAGTTCTTC

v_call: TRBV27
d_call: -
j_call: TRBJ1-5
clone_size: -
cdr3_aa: CASSLDRWGDQPQHF
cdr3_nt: TGTGCCAGCAGTTTAGACAGATGGGGTGATCAGCCCCAGCATTTT

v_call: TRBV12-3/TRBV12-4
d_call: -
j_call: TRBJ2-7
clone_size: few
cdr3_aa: CASSTRDLLGQYF
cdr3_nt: TGTGCCAGCAGTACCCGGGACCTTCTTGGTCAGTACTTC

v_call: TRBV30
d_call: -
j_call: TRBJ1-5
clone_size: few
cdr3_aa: CACSGGGNQPQHF
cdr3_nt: TGTGCCTGCTCAGGAGGGGGCAATCAGCCCCAGCATTTT

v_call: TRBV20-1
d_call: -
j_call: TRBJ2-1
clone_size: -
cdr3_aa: CSAWDRAPRDNEQFF
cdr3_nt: TGCAGTGCGTGGGACCGGGCCCCGAGGGACAATGAGCAGTTCTTC

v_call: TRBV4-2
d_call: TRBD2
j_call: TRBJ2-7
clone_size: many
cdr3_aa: CASSQASGPSYEQYF
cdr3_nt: TGTGCCAGCAGCCAAGCTAGCGGGCCCTCCTACGAGCAGTACTTC

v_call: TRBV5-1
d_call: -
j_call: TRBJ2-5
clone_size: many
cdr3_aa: CASSKTGSLVGETQYF
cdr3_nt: TGCGCCAGCAGCAAGACGGGGTCTTTGGTCGGGGAGACCCAGTACTTC

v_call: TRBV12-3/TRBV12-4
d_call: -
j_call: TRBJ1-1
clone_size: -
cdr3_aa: CASSPEGNTEAFF
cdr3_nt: TGTGCCAGCAGTCCGGAGGGGAACACTGAAGCTTTCTTT

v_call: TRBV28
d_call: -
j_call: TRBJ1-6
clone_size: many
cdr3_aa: CASRTNSPLHF
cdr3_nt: TGTGCCAGCAGGACGAATTCACCCCTCCACTTT

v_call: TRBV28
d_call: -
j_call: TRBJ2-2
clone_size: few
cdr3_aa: CASGLQDTSTGELFF
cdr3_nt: TGTGCCAGCGGGCTGCAGGACACCTCCACCGGGGAGCTGTTTTTT

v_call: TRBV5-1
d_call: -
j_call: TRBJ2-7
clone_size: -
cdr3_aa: CASSLGSYSSYEQYF
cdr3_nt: TGCGCCAGCAGCTTGGGGTCTTATAGCTCCTACGAGCAGTACTTC

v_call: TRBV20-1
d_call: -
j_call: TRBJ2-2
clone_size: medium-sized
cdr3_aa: CSASSAVTGELFF
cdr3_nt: TGCAGTGCTAGTTCTGCGGTCACCGGGGAGCTGTTTTTT

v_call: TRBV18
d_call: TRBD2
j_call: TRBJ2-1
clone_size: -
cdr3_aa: CASSPSAGYNEQFF
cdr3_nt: TGTGCCAGCTCACCATCAGCGGGGTACAATGAGCAGTTCTTC

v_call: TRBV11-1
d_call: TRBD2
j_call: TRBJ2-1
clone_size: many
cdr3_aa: CASSARTSGSFDEQFF
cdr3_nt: TGTGCCAGCAGCGCCCGGACTAGCGGGAGTTTCGATGAGCAGTTCTTC

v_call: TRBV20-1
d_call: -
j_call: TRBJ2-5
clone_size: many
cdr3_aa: CSAKGVGRTQYF
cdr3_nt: TGCAGTGCCAAGGGGGTCGGGCGGACCCAGTACTTC